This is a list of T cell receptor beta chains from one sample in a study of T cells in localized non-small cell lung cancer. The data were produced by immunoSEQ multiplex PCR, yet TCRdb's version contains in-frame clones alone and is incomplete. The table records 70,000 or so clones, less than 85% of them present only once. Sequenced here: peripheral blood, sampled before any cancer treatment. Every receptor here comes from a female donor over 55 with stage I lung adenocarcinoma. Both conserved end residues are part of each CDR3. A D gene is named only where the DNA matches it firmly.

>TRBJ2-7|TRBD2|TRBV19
CASSIREGPPYEQYF
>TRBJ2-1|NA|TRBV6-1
CASRWTEPLVNEQFF
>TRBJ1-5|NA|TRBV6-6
CASAGAHGQPQHF
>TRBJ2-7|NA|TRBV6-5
CASSPNVDYEQYF
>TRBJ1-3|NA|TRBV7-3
CASRPHMARNSGNTIYF
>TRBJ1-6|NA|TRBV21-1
CASSKSDGTGGKSSYNSPLHF
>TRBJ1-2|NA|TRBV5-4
CASTNMGYDYGYTF
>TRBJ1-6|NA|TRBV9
CASSVTDRDSPLHF
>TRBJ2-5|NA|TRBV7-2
CASSLLGGQETQYF
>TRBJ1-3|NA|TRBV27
CASLNGGGNTIYF
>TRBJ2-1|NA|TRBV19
CASSARESNEQFF
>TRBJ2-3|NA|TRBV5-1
CASSSGQPITDTQYF
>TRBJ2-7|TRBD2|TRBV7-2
CASSSGTRPPMGQYF
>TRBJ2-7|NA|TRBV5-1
CASSFGQDADEQYF
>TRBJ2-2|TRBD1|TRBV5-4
CASSGPGQGKAGELFF
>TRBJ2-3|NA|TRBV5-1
CASSLGSSLGDTQYF
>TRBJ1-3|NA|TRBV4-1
CASSQAGGAAFSGNTIYF
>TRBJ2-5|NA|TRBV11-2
CASSHISGSETQYF
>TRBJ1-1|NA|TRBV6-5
CASSLGEYTEAFF
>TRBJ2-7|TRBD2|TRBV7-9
CASSHSGGHPYEQYF
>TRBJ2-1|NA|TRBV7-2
CASSLDLLGEQFF
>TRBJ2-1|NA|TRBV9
CASSVGLSGFYNEQFF
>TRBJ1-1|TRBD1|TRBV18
CASSPSNGQAVNTEAFF
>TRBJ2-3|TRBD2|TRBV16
CASSQSLRGAATDTQYF
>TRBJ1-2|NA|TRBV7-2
CASSPRRGVGYTF
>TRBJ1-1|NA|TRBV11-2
CASSPGPNTEAFF
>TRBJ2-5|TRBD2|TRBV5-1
CADGLAFAETQYF
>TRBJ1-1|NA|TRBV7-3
CASSSIPLQTGQNTEAFF
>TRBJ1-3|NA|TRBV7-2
CASRPPSSGNTIYF
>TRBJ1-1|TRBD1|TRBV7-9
CASSLRDSRNTEAFF
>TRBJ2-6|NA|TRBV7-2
CASSPLSANVLTF
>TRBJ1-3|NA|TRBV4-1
CASSQERGNTIYF
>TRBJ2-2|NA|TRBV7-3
CASSLGPVSTGELFF
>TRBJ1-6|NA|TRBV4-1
CASSQATGNSYNSPLHF
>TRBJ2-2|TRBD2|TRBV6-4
CASSDSNSGSPHTGELFF
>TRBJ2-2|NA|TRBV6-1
CASSPVLGATGELFF
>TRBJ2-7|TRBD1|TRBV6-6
CASSSPDRGKSYEQYF
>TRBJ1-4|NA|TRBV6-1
CASSEYRVGEKLFF
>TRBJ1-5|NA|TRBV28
CASSPGAINQPQHF
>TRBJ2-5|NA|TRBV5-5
CASSSRSTSQETQYF
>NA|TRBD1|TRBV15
CATSRDRSYEQYF
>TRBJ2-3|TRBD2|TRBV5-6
CASSKGLAGGYTQYF
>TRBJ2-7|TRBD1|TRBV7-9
CASSFRDRTYEQYF
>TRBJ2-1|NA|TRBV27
CASSRPGTLHNEQFF
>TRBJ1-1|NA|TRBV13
CASSLSPRATGHEAFF
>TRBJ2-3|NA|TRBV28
CASRISGGTDTQYF
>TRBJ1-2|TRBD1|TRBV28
CASSLPFGQGHGYTF
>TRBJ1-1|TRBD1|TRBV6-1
CASSQRRQGATEAFF